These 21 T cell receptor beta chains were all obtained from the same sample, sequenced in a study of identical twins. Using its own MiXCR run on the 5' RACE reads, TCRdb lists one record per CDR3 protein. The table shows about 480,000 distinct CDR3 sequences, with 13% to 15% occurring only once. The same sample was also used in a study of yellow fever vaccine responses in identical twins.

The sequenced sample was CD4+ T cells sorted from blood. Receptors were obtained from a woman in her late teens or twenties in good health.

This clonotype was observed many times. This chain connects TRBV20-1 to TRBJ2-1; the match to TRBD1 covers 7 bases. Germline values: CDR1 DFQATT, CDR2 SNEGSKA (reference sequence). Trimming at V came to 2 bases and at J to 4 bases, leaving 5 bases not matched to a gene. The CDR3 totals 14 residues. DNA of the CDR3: TGCAGTGCTAGACCCGGGACAGCGTACAATGAGCAGTTCTTC. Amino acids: CSARPGTAYNEQFF.

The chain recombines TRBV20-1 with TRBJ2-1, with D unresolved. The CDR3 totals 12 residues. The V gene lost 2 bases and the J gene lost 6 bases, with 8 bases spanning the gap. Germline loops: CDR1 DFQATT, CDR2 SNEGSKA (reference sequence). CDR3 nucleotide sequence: TGCAGTGCTAGATTTATTCTCAATGAGCAGTTCTTC. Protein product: CSARFILNEQFF.

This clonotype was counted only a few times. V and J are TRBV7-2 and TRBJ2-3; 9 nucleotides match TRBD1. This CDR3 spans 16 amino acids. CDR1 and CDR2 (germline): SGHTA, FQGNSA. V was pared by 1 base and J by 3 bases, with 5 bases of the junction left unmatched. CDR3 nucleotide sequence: TGTGCCAGCAGCTTAGAGGGACAGGGATGGACAGATACGCAGTATTTT. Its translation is CASSLEGQGWTDTQYF.

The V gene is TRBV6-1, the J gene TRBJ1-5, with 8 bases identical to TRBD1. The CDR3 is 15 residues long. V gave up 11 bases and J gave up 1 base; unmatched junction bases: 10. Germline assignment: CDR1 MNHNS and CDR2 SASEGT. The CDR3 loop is CAVGQGLMSNQPQHF. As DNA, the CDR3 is TGTGCCGTTGGACAGGGCCTGATGAGCAATCAGCCCCAGCATTTT.

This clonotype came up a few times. This chain's CDR3 is CASSRKRSGTGAYEQYF. CDR3 nucleotide sequence: TGTGCCAGCAGTCGAAAGAGATCCGGGACAGGGGCCTACGAGCAGTACTTC. The chain recombines TRBV12-3 or TRBV12-4 with TRBJ2-7, with 10 bases that match TRBD1. J lost 2 bases, V lost 5 bases, and 12 bases had no gene match. The CDR3 has 17 amino acids.

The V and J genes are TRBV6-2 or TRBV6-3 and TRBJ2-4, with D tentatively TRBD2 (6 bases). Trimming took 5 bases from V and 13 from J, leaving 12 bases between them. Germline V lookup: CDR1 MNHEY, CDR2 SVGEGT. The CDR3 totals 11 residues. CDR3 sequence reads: CASSQGAGQYF. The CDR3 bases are TGTGCCAGCAGTCAAGGGGCGGGGCAGTACTTC.

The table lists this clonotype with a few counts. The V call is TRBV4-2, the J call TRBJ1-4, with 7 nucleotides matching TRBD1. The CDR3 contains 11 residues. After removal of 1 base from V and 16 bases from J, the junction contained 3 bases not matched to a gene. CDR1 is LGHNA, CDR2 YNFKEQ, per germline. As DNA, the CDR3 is TGTGCCAGCAGCCAAGGGGACAGTCAGTTTTTT. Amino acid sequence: CASSQGDSQFF.

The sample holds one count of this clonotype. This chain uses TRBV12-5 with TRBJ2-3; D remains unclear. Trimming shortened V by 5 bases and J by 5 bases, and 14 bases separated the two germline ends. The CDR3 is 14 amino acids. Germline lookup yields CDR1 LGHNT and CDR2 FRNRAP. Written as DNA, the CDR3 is TGTGCTAGTGGTCAGGACGTATTCGGAGATACGCAGTATTTT. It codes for CASGQDVFGDTQYF.

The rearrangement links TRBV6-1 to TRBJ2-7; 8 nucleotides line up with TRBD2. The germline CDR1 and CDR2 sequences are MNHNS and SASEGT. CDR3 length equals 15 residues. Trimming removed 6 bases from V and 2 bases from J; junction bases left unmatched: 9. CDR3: CASSDSGETAYEQYF. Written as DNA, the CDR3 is TGTGCCAGCAGCGATAGCGGGGAGACCGCCTACGAGCAGTACTTC.

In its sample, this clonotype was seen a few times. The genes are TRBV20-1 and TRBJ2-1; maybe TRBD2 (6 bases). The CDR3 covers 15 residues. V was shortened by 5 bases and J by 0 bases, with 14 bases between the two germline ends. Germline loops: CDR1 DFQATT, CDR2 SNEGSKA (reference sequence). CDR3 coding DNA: TGCAGTGCTGGGGACTGGTCGAGCTCCTACAATGAGCAGTTCTTC. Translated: CSAGDWSSSYNEQFF.

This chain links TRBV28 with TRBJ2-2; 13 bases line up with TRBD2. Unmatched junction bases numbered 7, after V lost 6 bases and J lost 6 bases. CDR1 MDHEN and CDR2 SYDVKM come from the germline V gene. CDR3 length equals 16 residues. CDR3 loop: CASSQRLAGGSGELFF. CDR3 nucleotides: TGTGCCAGCAGCCAAAGACTAGCGGGGGGTTCCGGGGAGCTGTTTTTT.

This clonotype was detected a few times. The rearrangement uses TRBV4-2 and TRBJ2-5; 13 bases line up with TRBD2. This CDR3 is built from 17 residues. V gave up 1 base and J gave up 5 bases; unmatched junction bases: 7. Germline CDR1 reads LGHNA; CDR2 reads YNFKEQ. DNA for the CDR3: TGTGCCAGCAGCCAAGGGCGACTAGCGGGAGGAGTGGAGACCCAGTACTTC. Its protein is CASSQGRLAGGVETQYF.

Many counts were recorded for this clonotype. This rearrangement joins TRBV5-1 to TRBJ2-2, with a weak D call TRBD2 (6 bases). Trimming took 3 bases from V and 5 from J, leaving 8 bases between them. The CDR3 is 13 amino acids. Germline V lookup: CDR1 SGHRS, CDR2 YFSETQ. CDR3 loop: CASSSGGTGELFF. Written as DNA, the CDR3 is TGCGCCAGCAGCTCTGGGGGGACCGGGGAGCTGTTTTTT.

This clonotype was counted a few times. CDR3 protein: CASSLVQGANEQYF. The CDR3, as DNA: TGTGCCAGCAGCCTAGTGCAGGGGGCTAACGAGCAGTACTTC. The rearrangement uses TRBV7-9 and TRBJ2-7, with 8 positions matching TRBD1. There are 14 residues in the CDR3. V lost 5 bases and J lost 5; bases outside the gene matches: 8. CDR1 and CDR2 from the germline V gene are SEHNR and FQNEAQ (reference sequence).

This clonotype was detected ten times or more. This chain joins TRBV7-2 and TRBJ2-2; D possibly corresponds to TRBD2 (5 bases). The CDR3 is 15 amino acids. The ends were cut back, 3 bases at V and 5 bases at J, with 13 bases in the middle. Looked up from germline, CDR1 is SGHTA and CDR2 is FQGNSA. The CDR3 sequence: CASSFSDSRTGELFF. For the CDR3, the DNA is TGTGCCAGCAGCTTCTCGGACTCTAGGACCGGGGAGCTGTTTTTT.

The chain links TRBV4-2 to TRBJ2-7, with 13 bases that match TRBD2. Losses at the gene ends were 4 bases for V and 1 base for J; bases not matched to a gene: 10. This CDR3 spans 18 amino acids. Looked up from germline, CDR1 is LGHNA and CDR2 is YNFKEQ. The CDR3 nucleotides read TGTGCCAGCAGCCGTAGACTAGCGGGGGGCATCTTATCCTACGAGCAGTACTTC. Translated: CASSRRLAGGILSYEQYF.

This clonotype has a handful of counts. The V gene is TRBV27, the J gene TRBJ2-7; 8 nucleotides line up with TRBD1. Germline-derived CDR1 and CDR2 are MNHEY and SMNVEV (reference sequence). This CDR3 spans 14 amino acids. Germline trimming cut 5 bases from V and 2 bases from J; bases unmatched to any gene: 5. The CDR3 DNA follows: TGTGCCAGCAGTCCCTCCAGGGGGCCCTACGAGCAGTACTTC. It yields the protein CASSPSRGPYEQYF.

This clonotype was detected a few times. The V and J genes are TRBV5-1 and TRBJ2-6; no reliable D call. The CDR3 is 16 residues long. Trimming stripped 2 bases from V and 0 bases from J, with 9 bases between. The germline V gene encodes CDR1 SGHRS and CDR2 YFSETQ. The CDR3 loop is CASSFVTASGANVLTF. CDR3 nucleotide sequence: TGCGCCAGCAGCTTCGTGACGGCCTCTGGGGCCAACGTCCTGACTTTC.

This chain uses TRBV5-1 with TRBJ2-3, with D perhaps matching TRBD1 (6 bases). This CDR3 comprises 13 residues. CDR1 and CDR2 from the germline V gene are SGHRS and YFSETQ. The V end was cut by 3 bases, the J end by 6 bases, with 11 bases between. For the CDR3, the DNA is TGCGCCAGCAGCTCACAGGGATTCGATACGCAGTATTTT. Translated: CASSSQGFDTQYF.

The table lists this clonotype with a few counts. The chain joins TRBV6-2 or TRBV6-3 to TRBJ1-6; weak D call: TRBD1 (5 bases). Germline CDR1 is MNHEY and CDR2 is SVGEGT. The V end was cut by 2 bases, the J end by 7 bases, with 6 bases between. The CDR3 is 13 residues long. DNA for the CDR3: TGTGCCAGCAGTTACCAGGGAAATTCACCCCTCCACTTT. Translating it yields CASSYQGNSPLHF.

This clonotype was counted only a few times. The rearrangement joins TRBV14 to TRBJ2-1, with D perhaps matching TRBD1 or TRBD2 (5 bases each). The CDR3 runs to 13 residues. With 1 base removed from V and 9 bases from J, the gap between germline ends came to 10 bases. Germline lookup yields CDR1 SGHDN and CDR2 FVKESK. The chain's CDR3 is CASSQGRGGEQFF. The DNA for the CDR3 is TGTGCCAGCAGCCAAGGTCGGGGCGGTGAGCAGTTCTTC.